This TCR beta chain was captured in a study of technical replicates of blood from a few donors (dated by TCRdb to about 2017). Relative to germline, V is 3 bases shorter and J is 7 bases shorter, with 9 bases between their ends. CDR1 SGHTA and CDR2 FQGNSA are derived from the germline V gene. From the cysteine through the phenylalanine, the CDR3 covers 12 amino acids. CDR3 DNA is the only sequence kept; it has 36 bases, read in frame from the first base. The library relied on the immunoSEQ multiplex PCR assay. Imported from immuneACCESS, the table was reduced by TCRdb to in-frame sequences with V and J called. These copies leave out some clones; in studies compared against another copy, an unresolved V gene accounts for under half, and the cause of the remainder is not known. The sample has about 84,000 clones on record, roughly 98% of them singletons. The ten largest clones capture approximately 0.14% of the sample.

This clone was counted once. What antigen it recognizes has not been identified. Per-base quality was not reported, and no clone a single base away is much larger than it. The TCR comes from a human donor in good health. The chain uses TRBV7-2 and TRBJ1-2, with no confidently assigned D gene. The material sequenced was T cells isolated from PBMCs. The DNA sequence is as follows: TGTGCCAGCAGCTTTATGGGCAGTGGCTACACCTTC. Its translation is CASSFMGSGYTF.